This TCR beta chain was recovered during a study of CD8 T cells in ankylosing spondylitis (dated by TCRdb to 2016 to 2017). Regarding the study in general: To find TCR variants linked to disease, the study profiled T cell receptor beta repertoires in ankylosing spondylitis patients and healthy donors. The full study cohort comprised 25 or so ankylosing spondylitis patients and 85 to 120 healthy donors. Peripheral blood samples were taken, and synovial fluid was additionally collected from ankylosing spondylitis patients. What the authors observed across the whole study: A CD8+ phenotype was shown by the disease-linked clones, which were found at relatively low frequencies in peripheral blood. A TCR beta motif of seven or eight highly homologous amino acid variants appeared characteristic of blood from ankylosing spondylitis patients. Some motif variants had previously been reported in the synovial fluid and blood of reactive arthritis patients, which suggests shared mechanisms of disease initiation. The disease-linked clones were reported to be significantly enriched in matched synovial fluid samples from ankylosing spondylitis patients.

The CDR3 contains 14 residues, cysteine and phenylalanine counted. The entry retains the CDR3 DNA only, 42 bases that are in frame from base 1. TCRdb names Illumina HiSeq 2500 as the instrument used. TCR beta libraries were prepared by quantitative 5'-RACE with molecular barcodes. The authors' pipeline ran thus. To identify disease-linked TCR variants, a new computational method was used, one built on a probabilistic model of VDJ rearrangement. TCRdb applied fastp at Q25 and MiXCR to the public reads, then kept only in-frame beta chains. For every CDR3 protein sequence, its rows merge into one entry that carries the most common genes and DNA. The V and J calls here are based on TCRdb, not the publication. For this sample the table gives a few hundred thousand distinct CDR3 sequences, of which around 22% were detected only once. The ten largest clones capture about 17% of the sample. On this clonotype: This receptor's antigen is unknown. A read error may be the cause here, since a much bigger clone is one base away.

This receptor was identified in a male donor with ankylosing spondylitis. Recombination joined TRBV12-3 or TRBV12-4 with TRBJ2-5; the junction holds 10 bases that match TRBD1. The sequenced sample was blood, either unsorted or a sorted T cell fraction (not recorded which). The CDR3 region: CTSSRDRGQETQYF. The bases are TGTACCAGCAGCCGGGACAGGGGTCAAGAGACCCAGTACTTC.